The source of this T cell receptor (beta chain) is a study of blood T cell repertoires in COVID-19 (TCRdb year 2020). General notes on the study: Samples covering the acute and convalescent phases of COVID-19 were provided by collaborators in the United States, Italy and Spain. Sample metadata almost always included a de-identified subject ID, COVID-19 status, age in years and sex. The repertoires were made available in a free public database intended to serve as a resource for research on the immune response to SARS-CoV-2. The samples were drawn from the first 160 participants of the ongoing ImmuneRACE study and from 950 to 1,500 subjects provided by 6 global collaborators. The prospective study material was composed of cDNA or gDNA derived from T cells, B-cell-depleted T cells, or PBMCs. Deeply sampled blood TCRbeta repertoires from subjects exposed to, actively infected with, or recovered from COVID-19 were included in the dataset. Where available, HLA class I and class II types were taken from metadata supplied by the sample provider and were not determined by assay-based typing. The study at large found these results: The amount of clinical and demographic metadata varied by source and participant and was provided uncurated.

TCRbeta CDR3 regions were amplified from genomic DNA by means of the immunoSEQ Assay, a bias-controlled multiplex PCR. The authors' pipeline ran thus. The number of nucleated cells in each sample was estimated from the amplification of reference gene primers within the assay. To quantify the absolute abundance of each unique TCRbeta CDR3 rearrangement, sequence reads were collapsed and filtered. For each sample, productive Simpson clonality was calculated as the square root of Simpson's diversity index over productive rearrangements. TCRdb holds this immuneACCESS table with in-frame rearrangements only. Some clones are missing; in checked studies, unresolved V genes explain under half, and the rest has no known cause. V and J calls and clone size follow that table, whereas D and trimming were derived from the DNA. For this sample the table gives 250,000 or so clones, of which approximately 84% were detected only once. The ten largest clonotypes hold just over 6.5% of the sample.

Comment on this clone: What antigen it recognizes has not been identified. No base quality information exists; no much larger clone differs at one position.

Participants in the prospective study were aged 18 to 89 years, lived in 24 United States geographic areas, and enrolled through a virtual design. Cohort assignment in the prospective study relied on participant-reported clinical history from a screening survey and a study questionnaire. Exposed participants were defined as having been in contact with someone with a PCR-confirmed or clinician-diagnosed COVID-19 case within 2 weeks of study entry. Mobile phlebotomists in the prospective study collected whole blood, serum and a nasopharyngeal or oropharyngeal swab from every participant. Over a roughly 2-month period, participants in the prospective study had the option of providing additional blood draws and questionnaires. Prospective study blood samples were shipped either frozen or at room temperature before DNA extraction. V is clipped by 0 bases and J by 0 bases, and the sequence between their germline boundaries is 8 bases long. From cysteine to phenylalanine, the CDR3 is 15 amino acids long. The kept DNA is CDR3 alone, 45 bases in frame from the first base. From the germline V gene, CDR1 is SGHRS and CDR2 is YFSETQ.

The sequence was collected from a woman between 45 and 65 years old who had been exposed to COVID-19. The V and J genes are TRBV5-1 and TRBJ2-3, with no confident D gene call. Specimen: PBMCs or T cells enriched from blood (not recorded which). Here is the DNA: TGCGCCAGCAGCTTGGCATACGGGAGCACAGATACGCAGTATTTT. Its amino acids are CASSLAYGSTDTQYF.